The clone carrying this TCR beta chain has only a few counts. The investigators amplified TCR beta CDR3 regions from RNA transcripts. Researchers ran a first-round RT-PCR on the TCR CDR3 using the HTBI primer set. TCRdb fed the multiplex PCR reads into MiXCR, producing one record per CDR3 protein. The sample has about 760,000 distinct CDR3 sequences, 30% to 40% seen once. The sample belongs to a study of T cells in Graves' hyperthyroidism and ophthalmopathy. About the study: Sampling of peripheral blood happened at initial diagnosis, prior to any treatment.

The V segment lost 2 bases and the J segment 8 bases; nucleotides outside the gene matches: 5. The CDR3 consists of 15 residues. The germline V gene has CDR1 SGHTA and CDR2 FQGNSA. Hyperthyroidism in the patients, aged 18 to 65, was newly diagnosed and under 2 months in duration. The chain recombines TRBV7-2 with TRBJ1-6; 8 bases align to TRBD1. Sequenced sample: blood. The clonotype was recovered from a woman between 40 and 50 years old with Graves' hyperthyroidism. CDR3 DNA: TGTGCCAGCAGCTTAATGCAGGGGGCGGATTCACCCCTCCACTTT. This encodes CASSLMQGADSPLHF.